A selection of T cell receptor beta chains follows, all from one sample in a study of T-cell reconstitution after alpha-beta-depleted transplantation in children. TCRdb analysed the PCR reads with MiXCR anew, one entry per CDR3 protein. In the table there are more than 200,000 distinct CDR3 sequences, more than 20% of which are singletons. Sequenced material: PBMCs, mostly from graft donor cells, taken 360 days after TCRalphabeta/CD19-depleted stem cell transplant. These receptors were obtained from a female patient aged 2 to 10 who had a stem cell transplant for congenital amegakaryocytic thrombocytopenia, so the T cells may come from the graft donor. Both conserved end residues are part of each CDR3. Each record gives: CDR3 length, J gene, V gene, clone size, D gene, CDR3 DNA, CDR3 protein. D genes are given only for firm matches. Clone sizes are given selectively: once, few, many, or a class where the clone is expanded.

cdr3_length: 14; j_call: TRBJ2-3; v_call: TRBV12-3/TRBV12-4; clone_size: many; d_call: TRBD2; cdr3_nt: TGTGCCAGCAGTAGCGGGAGATGGACAGATACGCAGTATTTT; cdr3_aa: CASSSGRWTDTQYF
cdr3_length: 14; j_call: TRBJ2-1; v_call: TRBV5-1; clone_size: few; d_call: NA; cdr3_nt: TGCGCCAGCAGCTTGCTTGCTAGTTCGAATGAGCAGTTCTTC; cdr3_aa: CASSLLASSNEQFF
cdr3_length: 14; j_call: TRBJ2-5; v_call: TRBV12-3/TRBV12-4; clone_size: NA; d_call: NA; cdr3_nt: TGTGCCAGCAGTTATGGCGGGACCCAAGAGACCCAGTACTTC; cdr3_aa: CASSYGGTQETQYF
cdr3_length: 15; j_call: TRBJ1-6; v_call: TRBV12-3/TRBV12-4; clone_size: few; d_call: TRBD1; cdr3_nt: TGTGCCAGCAGTGTGTCCGGGACAGGAGATTCACCCCTCCACTTT; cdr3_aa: CASSVSGTGDSPLHF
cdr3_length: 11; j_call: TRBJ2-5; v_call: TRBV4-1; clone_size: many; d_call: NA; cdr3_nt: TGCGCCAGCAGCAGTAAAGAGACCCAGTACTTC; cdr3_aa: CASSSKETQYF
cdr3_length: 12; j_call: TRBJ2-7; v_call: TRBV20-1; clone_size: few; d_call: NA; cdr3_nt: TGCAGTGCTAGAGGGCGTAACTACGAGCAGTACTTC; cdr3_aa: CSARGRNYEQYF
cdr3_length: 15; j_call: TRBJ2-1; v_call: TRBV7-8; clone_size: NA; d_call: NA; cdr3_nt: TGTGCCAGCATCCCTAAGCTAGAGGCCTACAATGAGCAGTTCTTC; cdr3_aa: CASIPKLEAYNEQFF
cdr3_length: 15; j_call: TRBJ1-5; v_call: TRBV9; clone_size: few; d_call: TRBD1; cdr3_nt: TGTGCCAGCAGCCCTGGGACAGGGACCAATCAGCCCCAGCATTTT; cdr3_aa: CASSPGTGTNQPQHF
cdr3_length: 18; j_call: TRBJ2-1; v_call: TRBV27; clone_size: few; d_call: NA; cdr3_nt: TGTGCCAGCAGTTTAAGGAGGGAACGGTTGAGCTCCTACAATGAGCAGTTCTTC; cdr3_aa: CASSLRRERLSSYNEQFF
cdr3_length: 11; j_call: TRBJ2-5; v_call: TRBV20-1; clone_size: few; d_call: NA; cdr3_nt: TGCAGTGCTGCTACCGAAGAGACCCAGTACTTC; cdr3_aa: CSAATEETQYF
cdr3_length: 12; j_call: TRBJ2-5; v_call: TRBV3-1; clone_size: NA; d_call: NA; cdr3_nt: TGTGCCAGCAGCCATATAGGAGAGACCCAGTACTTC; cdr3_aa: CASSHIGETQYF
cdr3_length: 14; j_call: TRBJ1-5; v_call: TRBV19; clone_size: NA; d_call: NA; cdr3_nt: TGTGCCAGTAGTATAGGACGTGGGAGTTCTGCCCAGCATTTT; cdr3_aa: CASSIGRGSSAQHF
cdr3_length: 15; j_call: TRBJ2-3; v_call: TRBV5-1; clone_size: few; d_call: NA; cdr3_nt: TGCGCCAGCAGCTTGGCTCGTTCGGACACAGATACGCAGTATTTT; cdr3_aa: CASSLARSDTDTQYF
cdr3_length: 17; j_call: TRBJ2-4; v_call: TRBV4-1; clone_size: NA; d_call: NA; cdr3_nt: TGCGCCAGCAGCCCCCCCTGGAATGAGATGGACAAAAACATTCAGTACTTC; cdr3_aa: CASSPPWNEMDKNIQYF
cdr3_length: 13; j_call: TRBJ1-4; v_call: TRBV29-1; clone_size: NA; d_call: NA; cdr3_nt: TGCAGCGTTGAAGCAGGGTGGCCTGAAAAACTGTTTTTT; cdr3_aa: CSVEAGWPEKLFF
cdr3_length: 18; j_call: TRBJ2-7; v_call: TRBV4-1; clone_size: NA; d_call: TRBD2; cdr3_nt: TGCGCCAGCAGCCAAGAAATTAGCGGGGGTTGGGCCTCCTACGAGCAGTACTTC; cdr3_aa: CASSQEISGGWASYEQYF
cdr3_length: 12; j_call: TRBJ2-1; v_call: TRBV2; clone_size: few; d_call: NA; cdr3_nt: TGTGCCAGCAGGCTAGCGCTCAATGAGCAGTTCTTC; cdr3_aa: CASRLALNEQFF
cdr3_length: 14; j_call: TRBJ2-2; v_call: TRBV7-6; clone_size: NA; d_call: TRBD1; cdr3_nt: TGTGCCAGCAGCTACCCTGGGACAGCCGGGGAGCTGTTTTTT; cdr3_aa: CASSYPGTAGELFF
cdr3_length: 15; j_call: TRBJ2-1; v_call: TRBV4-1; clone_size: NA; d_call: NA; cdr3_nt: TGCGCCAGCAGCCAAGAGTGGGGCGTTTTTCATGAGCAGTTCTTC; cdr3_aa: CASSQEWGVFHEQFF
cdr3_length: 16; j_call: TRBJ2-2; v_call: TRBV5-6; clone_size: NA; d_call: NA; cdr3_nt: TGTGCCAGCAGCTCGAATAGCAGAGTGAACACCGGGGAGCTGTTTTTT; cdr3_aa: CASSSNSRVNTGELFF
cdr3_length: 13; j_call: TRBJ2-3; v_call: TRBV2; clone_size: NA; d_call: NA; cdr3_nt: TGTGCCAGCAGTGAAGGGTTGAGAGATACGCAGTATTTT; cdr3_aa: CASSEGLRDTQYF
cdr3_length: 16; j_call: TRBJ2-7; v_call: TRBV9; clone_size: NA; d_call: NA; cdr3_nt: TGTGCCAGCAGCAAAGCTCCGAGACAGGGACTAGGTGAGCAGTACTTC; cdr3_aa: CASSKAPRQGLGEQYF
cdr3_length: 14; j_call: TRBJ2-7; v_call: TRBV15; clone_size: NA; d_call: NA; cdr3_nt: TGTGCCACCAGCAGAGACATCCGGCCCTCCGAGCAGTACTTC; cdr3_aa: CATSRDIRPSEQYF
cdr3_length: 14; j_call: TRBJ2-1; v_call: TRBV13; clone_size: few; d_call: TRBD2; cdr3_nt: TGTGCCTCCACGCAAGCTAGCGGGGGCGATGAGCAGTTCTTC; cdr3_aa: CASTQASGGDEQFF
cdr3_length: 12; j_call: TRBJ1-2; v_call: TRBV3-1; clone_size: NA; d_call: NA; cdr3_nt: TGTGCCAGCAGCCAGGGGGAACACGGCTACACCTTC; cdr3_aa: CASSQGEHGYTF
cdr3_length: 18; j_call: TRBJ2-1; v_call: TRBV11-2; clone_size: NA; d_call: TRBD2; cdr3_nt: TGTGCCAGCAGCTTAAGAGTTTTTTGGCGGGGGGCCGTCAATGAGCAGTTCTTC; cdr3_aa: CASSLRVFWRGAVNEQFF
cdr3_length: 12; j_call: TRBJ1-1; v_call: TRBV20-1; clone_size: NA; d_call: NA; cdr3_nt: TGCAGTGCCGGGGGGACCCCCACTGAAGCTTTCTTT; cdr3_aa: CSAGGTPTEAFF
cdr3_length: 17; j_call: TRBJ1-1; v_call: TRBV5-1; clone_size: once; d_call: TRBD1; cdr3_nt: TGCGCCAGCAGCGGCGGACAGGGGGCATGGTTGGACACTGAAGCTTTCTTT; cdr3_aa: CASSGGQGAWLDTEAFF
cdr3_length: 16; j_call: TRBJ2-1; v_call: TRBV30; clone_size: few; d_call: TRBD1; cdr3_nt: TGTGCCTGGAGCCGAGACAGGGTGAGGTCCTACAATGAGCAGTTCTTC; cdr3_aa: CAWSRDRVRSYNEQFF
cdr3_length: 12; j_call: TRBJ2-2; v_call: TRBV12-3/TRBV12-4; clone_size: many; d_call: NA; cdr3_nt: TGTGCCAGCAGCCCGCCGGGTAAAAGACCGTTTTTT; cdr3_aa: CASSPPGKRPFF
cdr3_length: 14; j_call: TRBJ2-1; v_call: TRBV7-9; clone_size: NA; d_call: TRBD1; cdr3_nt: TGTGCCGGGGCAGACAGGGCATCGAGTAATGAGCAGTTCTTC; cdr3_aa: CAGADRASSNEQFF
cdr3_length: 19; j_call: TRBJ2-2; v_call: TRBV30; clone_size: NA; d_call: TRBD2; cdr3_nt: TGTGCCTGGAGTGTACCCCCCGGACTAGCGGGGGGGAACACCGGGGAGCTGTTTTTT; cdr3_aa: CAWSVPPGLAGGNTGELFF
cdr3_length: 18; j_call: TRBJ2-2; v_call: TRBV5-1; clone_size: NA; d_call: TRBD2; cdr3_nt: TGCGCCAGCAGCTTCTCTACTACTAGCGGGGGATACACCGGGGAGCTGTTTTTT; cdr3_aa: CASSFSTTSGGYTGELFF
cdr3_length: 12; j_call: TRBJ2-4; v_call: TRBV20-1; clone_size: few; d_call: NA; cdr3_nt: TGCAGTGCTAGACAGGGCTCAAACATTCAGTACTTC; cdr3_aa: CSARQGSNIQYF
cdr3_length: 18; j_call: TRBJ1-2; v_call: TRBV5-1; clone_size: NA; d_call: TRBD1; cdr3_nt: TGCGCCAGCAGCATATTGTCCGGGACAGGGGGCTTCAACTATGGCTACACCTTC; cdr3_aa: CASSILSGTGGFNYGYTF
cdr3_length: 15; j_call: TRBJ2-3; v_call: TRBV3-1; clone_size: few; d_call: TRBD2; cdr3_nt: TGTGCCAGCAGCCAACTAGCGGGAGCATCTAATACGCAGTATTTT; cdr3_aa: CASSQLAGASNTQYF
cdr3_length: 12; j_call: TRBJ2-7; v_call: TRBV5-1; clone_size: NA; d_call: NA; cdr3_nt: TGCGCCAGCAGCTCAGACCTGGGCGAGCAGTACTTC; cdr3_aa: CASSSDLGEQYF
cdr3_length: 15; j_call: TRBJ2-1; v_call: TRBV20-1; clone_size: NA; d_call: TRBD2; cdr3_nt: TGCAGTGCTGGCCAGGGCGGGAGGTTCTACAATGAGCAGTTCTTC; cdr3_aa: CSAGQGGRFYNEQFF
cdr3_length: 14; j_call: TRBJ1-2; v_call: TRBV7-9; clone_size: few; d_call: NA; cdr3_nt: TGTGCCAGCAGCTTAGAACCCGGAGCCTATGGCTACACCTTC; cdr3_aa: CASSLEPGAYGYTF
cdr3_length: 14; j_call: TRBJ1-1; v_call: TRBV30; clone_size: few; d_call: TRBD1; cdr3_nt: TGTGCCTGGAGACGCCTGGGGGGACAGACTGAAGCTTTCTTT; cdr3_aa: CAWRRLGGQTEAFF
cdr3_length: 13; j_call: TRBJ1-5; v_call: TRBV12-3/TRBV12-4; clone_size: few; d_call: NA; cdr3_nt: TGTGCCAGCAGCCCCCGAGGTTCGGGGCCCCAGCATTTT; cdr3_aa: CASSPRGSGPQHF
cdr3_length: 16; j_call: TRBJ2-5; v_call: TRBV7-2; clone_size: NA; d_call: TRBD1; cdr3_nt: TGTGCCAGCAGCGCCGGGACAGGGGCATTTCAAGAGACCCAGTACTTC; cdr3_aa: CASSAGTGAFQETQYF
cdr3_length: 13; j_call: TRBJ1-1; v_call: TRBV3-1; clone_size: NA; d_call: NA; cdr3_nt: TGTGCCAGCAGCCATGGACCGAGGACTGAAGCTTTCTTT; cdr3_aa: CASSHGPRTEAFF
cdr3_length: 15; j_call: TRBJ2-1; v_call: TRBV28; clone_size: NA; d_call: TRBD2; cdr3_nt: TGTGCCAGCAGTTTTGGCGGGAGCTCCTACAATGAGCAGTTCTTC; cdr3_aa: CASSFGGSSYNEQFF
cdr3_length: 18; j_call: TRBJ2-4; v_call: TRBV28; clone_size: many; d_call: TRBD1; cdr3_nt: TGTGCCAGCAGTATAACAGTTGACAGGGTGGTAGCCAAAAACATTCAGTACTTC; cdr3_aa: CASSITVDRVVAKNIQYF
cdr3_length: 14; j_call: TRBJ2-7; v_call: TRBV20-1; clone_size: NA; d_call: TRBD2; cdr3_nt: TGCAGTGCTAGCCCGAGCGGGAAAGCCTACGAGCAGTACTTC; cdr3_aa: CSASPSGKAYEQYF
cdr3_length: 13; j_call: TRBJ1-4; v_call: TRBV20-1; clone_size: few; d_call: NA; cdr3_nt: TGCAGTGCTAGAGGAGGGACCGGTGAAAAACTGTTTTTT; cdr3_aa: CSARGGTGEKLFF
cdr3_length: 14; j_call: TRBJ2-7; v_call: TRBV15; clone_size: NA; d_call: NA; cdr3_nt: TGTGCCACCAGCAGAGGACTAGTTGTGGACGAGCAGTACTTC; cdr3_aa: CATSRGLVVDEQYF
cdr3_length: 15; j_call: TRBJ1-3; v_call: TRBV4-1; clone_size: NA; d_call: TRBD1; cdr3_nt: TGCGCCAGCAGCCCGGGACAGGGGGCTGGAAACACCATATATTTT; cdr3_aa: CASSPGQGAGNTIYF
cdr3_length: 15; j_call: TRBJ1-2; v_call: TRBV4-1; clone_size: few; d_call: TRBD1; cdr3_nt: TGCGCCAGCAGCCCCCGGGACAGGGCTGCCTATGGCTACACCTTC; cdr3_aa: CASSPRDRAAYGYTF
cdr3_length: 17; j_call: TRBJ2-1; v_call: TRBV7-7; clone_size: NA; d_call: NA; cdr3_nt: TGTGCCAGCAGCTTAGAACAGGGGGGGACCGGAGCCAATGAGCAGTTCTTC; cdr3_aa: CASSLEQGGTGANEQFF
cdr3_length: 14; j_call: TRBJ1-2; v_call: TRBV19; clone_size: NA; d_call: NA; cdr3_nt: TGTGCCAGTAGCCCCGGACAGATGAACTATGGCTACACCTTC; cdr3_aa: CASSPGQMNYGYTF
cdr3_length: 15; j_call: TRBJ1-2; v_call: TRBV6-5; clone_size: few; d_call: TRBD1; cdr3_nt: TGTGCCAGCAGAACTCCGGGACAGGGGATCCATGGCTACACCTTC; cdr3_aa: CASRTPGQGIHGYTF
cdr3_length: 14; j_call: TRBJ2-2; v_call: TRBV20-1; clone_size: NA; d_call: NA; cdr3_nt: TGCAGTGCTAGAGACTATGGGCGCACCGGGGAGCTGTTTTTT; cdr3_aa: CSARDYGRTGELFF
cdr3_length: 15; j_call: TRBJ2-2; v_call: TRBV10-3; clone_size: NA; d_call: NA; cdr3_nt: TGTGCCATCAGTGGGACAAATCCTCCAGCCGGGGAGCTGTTTTTT; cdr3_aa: CAISGTNPPAGELFF
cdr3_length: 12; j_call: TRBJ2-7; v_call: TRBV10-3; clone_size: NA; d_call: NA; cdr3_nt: TGTGCCATCAGTGATACGAGTGGCGAGCAGTACTTC; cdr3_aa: CAISDTSGEQYF
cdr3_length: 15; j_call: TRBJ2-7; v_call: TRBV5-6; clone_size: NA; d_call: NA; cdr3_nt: TGTGCCAGCAGCCGGGGCAGGATATGGGGTGACGAGCAGTACTTC; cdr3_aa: CASSRGRIWGDEQYF
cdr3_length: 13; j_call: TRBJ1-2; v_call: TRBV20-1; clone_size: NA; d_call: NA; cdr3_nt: TGCAGTGCTCACGAGGGGATAACCTATGGCTACACCTTC; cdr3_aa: CSAHEGITYGYTF
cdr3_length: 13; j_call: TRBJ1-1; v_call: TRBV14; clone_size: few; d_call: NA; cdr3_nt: TGTGCCAGCAGCTCGTTTAGTCACACTGAAGCTTTCTTT; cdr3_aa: CASSSFSHTEAFF